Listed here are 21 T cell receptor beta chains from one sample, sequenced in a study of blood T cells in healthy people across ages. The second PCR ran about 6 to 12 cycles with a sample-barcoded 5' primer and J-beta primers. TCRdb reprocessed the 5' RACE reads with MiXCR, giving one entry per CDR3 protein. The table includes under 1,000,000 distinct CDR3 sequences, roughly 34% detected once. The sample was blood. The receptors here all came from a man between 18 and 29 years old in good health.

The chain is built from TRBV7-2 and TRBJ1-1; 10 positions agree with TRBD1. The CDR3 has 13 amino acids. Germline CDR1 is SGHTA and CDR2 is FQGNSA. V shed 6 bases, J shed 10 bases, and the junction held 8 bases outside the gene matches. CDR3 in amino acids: CASRRGGQGLAFF. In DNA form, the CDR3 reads TGTGCCAGCAGGAGGGGGGGACAGGGGTTAGCTTTCTTT.

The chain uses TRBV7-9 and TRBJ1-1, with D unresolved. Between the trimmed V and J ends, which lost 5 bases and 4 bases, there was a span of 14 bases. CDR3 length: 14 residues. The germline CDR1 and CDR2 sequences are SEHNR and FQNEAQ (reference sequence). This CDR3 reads CASSPRLEGTEAFF. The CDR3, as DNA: TGTGCCAGCAGCCCCCGACTGGAGGGCACTGAAGCTTTCTTT. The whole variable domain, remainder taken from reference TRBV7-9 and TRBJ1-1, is DTGVSQNPRHKITKRGQNVTFRCDPISEHNRLYWYRQTLGQGPEFLTYFQNEAQLEKSRLLSDRFSAERPKGSFSTLEIQRTEQGDSAMYLCASSPRLEGTEAFFGQGTRLTVV.

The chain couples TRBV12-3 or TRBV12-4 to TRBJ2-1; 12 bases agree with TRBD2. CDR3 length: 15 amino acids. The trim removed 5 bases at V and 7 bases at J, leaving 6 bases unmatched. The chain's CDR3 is CASSPQGTSGNEQFF. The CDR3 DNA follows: TGTGCCAGCAGTCCCCAAGGGACTAGCGGGAATGAGCAGTTCTTC.

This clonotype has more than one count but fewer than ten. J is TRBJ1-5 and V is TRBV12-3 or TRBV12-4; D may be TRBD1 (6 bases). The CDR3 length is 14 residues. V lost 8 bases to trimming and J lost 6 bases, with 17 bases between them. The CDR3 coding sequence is TGTGCCAGCCGGGCAGGGGACGTTGGTCAGCCCCAGCATTTT. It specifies CASRAGDVGQPQHF.

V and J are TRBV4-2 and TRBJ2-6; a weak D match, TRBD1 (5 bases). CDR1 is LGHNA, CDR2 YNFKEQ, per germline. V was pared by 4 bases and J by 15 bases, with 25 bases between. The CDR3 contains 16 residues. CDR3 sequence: CASSPEVAAGYSNLTF. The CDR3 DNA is TGTGCCAGCAGCCCCGAAGTTGCCGCAGGGTACAGTAACCTGACTTTC.

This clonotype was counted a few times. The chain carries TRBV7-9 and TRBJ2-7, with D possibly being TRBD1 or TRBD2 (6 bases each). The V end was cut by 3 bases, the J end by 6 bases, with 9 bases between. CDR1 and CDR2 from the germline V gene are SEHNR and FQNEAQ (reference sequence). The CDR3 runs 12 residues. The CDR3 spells CASSLEGVEQYF. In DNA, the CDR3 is TGTGCCAGCAGCTTGGAGGGGGTCGAGCAGTACTTC. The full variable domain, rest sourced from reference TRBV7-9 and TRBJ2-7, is DTGVSQNPRHKITKRGQNVTFRCDPISEHNRLYWYRQTLGQGPEFLTYFQNEAQLEKSRLLSDRFSAERPKGSFSTLEIQRTEQGDSAMYLCASSLEGVEQYFGPGTRLTVT.

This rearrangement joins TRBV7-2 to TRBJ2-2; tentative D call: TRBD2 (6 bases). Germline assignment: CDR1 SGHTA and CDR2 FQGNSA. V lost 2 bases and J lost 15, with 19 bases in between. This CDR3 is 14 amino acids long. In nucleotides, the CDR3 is TGTGCCAGCAGCTTAACGGGGGAGGACCCCCTGGTGTTTTTT. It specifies CASSLTGEDPLVFF.

This CDR3 is CSARSPVNYGYTF. The CDR3 DNA is TGCAGTGCTAGGAGTCCGGTTAACTATGGCTACACCTTC. V and J are TRBV20-1 and TRBJ1-2; D gene uncertain. V was cut by 3 bases and J by 1 base, with 9 bases left in between. The CDR3 extends over 13 amino acids. The germline V gene has CDR1 DFQATT and CDR2 SNEGSKA (reference sequence).

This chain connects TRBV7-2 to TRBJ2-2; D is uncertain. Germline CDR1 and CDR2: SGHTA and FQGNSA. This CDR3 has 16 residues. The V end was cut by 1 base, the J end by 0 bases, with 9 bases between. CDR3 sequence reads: CASSLVLGPNTGELFF. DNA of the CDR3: TGTGCCAGCAGCTTAGTGCTTGGTCCGAACACCGGGGAGCTGTTTTTT.

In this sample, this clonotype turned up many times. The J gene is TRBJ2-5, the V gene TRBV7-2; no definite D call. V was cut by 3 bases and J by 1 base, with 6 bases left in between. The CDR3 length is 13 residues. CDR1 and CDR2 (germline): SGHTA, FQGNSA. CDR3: CASSFNSQETQYF. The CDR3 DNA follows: TGTGCCAGCAGCTTTAACAGCCAAGAGACCCAGTACTTC.

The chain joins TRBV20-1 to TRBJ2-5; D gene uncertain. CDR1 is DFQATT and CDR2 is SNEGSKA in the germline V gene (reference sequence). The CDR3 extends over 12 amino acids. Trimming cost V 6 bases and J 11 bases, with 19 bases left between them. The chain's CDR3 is CSAADRLDEQYF. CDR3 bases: TGCAGTGCCGCGGACCGCCTGGATGAGCAGTACTTC.

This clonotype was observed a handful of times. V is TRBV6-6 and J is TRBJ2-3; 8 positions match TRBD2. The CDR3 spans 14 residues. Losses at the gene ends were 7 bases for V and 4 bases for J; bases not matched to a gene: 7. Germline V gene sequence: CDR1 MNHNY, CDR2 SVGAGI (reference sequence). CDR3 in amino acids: CASKKRESADTQYF. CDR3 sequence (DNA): TGTGCCAGCAAAAAGCGGGAGTCGGCAGATACGCAGTATTTT.

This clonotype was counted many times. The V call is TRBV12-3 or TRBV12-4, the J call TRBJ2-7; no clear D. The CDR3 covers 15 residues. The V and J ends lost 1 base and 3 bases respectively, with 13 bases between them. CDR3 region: CASSLVSAAVYEQYF. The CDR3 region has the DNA TGTGCCAGCAGTTTAGTTTCCGCCGCTGTCTACGAGCAGTACTTC.

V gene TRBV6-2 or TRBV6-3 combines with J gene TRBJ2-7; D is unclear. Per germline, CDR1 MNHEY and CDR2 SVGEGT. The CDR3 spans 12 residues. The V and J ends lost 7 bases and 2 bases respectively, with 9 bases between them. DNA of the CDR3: TGTGCCAGCAAAGACCAGCCCTACGAGCAGTACTTC. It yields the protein CASKDQPYEQYF.

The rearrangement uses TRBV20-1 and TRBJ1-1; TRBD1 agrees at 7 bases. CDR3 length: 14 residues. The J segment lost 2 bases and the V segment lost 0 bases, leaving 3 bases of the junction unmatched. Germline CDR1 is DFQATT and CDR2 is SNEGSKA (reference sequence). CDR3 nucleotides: TGCAGTGCTAGAGAAGGGACAGAAAACACTGAAGCTTTCTTT. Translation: CSAREGTENTEAFF.

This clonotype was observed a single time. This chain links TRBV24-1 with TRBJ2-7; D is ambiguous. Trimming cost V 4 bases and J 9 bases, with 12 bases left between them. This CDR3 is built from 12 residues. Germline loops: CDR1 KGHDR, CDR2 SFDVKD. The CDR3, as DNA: TGTGCCACCAGTGACCCTTACAATGGGCAGTACTTC. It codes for CATSDPYNGQYF.

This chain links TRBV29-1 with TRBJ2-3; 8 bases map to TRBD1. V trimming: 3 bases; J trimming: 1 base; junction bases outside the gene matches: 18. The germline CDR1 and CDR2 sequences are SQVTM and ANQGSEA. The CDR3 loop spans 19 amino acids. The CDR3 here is CSVETTGTGGTSGTDTQYF. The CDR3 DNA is TGCAGCGTTGAGACTACCGGGACAGGAGGAACCTCTGGCACAGATACGCAGTATTTT.

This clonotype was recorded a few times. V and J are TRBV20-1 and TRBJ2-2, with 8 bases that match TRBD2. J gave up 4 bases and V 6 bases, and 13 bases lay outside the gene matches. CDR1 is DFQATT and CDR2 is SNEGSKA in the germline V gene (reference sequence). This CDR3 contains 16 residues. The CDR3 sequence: CSATSETGGLTGELFF. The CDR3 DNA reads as TGCAGTGCCACCTCTGAGACGGGGGGGCTCACCGGGGAGCTGTTTTTT.

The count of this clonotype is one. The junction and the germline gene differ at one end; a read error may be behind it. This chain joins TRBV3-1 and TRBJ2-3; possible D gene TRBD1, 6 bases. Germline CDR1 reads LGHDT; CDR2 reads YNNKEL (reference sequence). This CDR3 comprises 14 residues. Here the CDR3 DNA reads TGTGCCAGCAGCCAAGCGGGACATGCAGATACGCGGTATTTT. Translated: CASSQAGHADTRYF.

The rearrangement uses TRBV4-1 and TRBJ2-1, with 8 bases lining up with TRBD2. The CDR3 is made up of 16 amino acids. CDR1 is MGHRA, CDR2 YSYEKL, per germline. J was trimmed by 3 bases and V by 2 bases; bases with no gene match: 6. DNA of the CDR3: TGCGCCAGCAGCCAACCTTCCGGGACTAGCTACAATGAGCAGTTCTTC. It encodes CASSQPSGTSYNEQFF.

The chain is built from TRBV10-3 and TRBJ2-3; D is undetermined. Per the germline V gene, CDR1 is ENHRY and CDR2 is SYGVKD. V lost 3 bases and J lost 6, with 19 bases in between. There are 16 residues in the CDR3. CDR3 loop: CAISEGGSATGDTQYF. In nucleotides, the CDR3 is TGTGCCATCAGTGAAGGCGGCAGCGCCACTGGGGATACGCAGTATTTT.